These 21 T cell receptor beta chains originate from one sample sequenced in a study of cytotoxic CD8 clonotypes in ibrutinib-treated CLL. Only in-frame clones appear in the TCRdb table, and some are missing; sequencing was by immunoSEQ multiplex PCR. The table shows roughly 190,000 clones, with around 70% occurring only once. Here the sequenced sample was PBMCs, taken after 24 months of ibrutinib treatment. The receptors stem from a human donor with chronic lymphocytic leukemia.

This chain connects TRBV7-2 to TRBJ2-7; D ambiguous. The germline gives CDR1 SGHTA, CDR2 FQGNSA. V dropped 3 bases and J dropped 0 bases, with 12 bases sitting between them. The CDR3 extends over 15 amino acids. CDR3 nucleotide sequence: TGTGCCAGCAGCTTTGCAGGCGATACCTCCTACGAGCAGTACTTC. Translating gives CASSFAGDTSYEQYF.

The chain carries TRBV5-1 and TRBJ1-5; D unclear. Germline assignment: CDR1 SGHRS and CDR2 YFSETQ. The CDR3 runs to 14 residues. With 0 bases removed from V and 5 bases from J, the gap between germline ends came to 9 bases. The CDR3 nucleotides are TGCGCCAGCAGCTTGGGAGTGGCAGATCAGCCCCAGCATTTT. Its protein is CASSLGVADQPQHF.

V and J are TRBV27 and TRBJ1-2; D may be TRBD1 (5 bases). The CDR3 loop spans 15 amino acids. Germline-derived CDR1 and CDR2 are MNHEY and SMNVEV (reference sequence). Trimming left V 6 bases short and J 5 bases short, with 19 bases between. CDR3 protein: CASSPGLTGLYGYTF. CDR3 sequence (DNA): TGTGCCAGCAGCCCCGGCTTAACGGGGCTTTATGGCTACACCTTC.

The chain links TRBV11-3 to TRBJ2-2; TRBD2 aligns across 13 bases. J gave up 5 bases and V 5 bases, and 5 bases lay outside the gene matches. The germline V gene encodes CDR1 SGHNT and CDR2 YENEEA. This CDR3 region has 16 residues. The CDR3 nucleotides read TGTGCCAGCAGCATACTAGCGGGAGGGGGGACCGGGGAGCTGTTTTTT. The encoded protein is CASSILAGGGTGELFF.

In nucleotides, the CDR3 is TGTGCCAGCAGCGTAGGGGGCGGACCGAACACTGAAGCTTTCTTT. Protein: CASSVGGGPNTEAFF. The rearrangement uses TRBV9 and TRBJ1-1; D perhaps matches TRBD1 (5 bases). Trimming removed 0 bases at V and 1 base at J, with 10 bases between. The V gene's germline CDR1 is SGDLS and CDR2 YYNGEE. This CDR3 has 15 amino acids.

This clone was counted between two and nine times. The V and J genes are TRBV5-4 and TRBJ2-3; 14 nucleotides match TRBD2. The CDR3 length is 16 residues. V lost 4 bases and J lost 3; bases outside the gene matches: 4. Germline V gene lookup returns CDR1 SGHNT and CDR2 YYREEE (reference sequence). CDR3 region: CASSHGTSGRTDTQYF. CDR3 in DNA: TGTGCCAGCAGCCACGGGACTAGCGGGAGAACAGATACGCAGTATTTT.

The CDR3 DNA follows: TGTGCCAGCAGCTTTAGGAGAACCGGGGAGCTGTTTTTT. This encodes CASSFRRTGELFF. J is TRBJ2-2 and V is TRBV7-9; no clear D gene. The CDR3 length is 13 residues. Trimming removed 3 bases from V and 5 bases from J, with 7 bases in between. Germline CDR1 reads SEHNR; CDR2 reads FQNEAQ (reference sequence).

This sequence joins TRBV20-1 and TRBJ2-7; D is perhaps TRBD2 (6 bases). Germline-derived CDR1 and CDR2 are DFQATT and SNEGSKA (reference sequence). V was pared by 3 bases and J by 5 bases, with 8 bases between. This CDR3 is built from 11 residues. CDR3 sequence (DNA): TGCAGTGCTAGGTCGGGGGACGAGCAGTACTTC. Protein sequence: CSARSGDEQYF.

The chain uses TRBV4-1 and TRBJ2-5, with 8 bases identical to TRBD2. The CDR3 totals 16 residues. Per the germline V gene, CDR1 is MGHRA and CDR2 is YSYEKL. The junction had 9 bases not matched to a gene; V was cut back by 5 bases and J by 1 base. The CDR3 loop is CASSNSIAGSQETQYF. CDR3 nucleotide sequence: TGCGCCAGCAGCAACTCGATAGCGGGATCCCAAGAGACCCAGTACTTC.

This chain uses TRBV7-9 with TRBJ1-1; 8 nucleotides align to TRBD1. V shed 2 bases and J 7 bases; nucleotides not matched to a gene: 9. The germline gives CDR1 SEHNR, CDR2 FQNEAQ (reference sequence). The CDR3 runs to 15 residues. CDR3 amino acids: CASSLPGQATLEAFF. The CDR3 DNA reads TGTGCCAGCAGCTTACCGGGACAGGCGACACTTGAAGCTTTCTTT.

This clone has only one observation. The rearrangement joins TRBV7-9 to TRBJ2-5; D gene ambiguous. The CDR3 length is 15 residues. V gave up 0 bases and J gave up 4 bases, with 12 bases separating them. Per germline, CDR1 SEHNR and CDR2 FQNEAQ (reference sequence). The CDR3 nucleotides are TGTGCCAGCAGCTTAGCTATGGCTAGTGGAGAGACCCAGTACTTC. This codes for CASSLAMASGETQYF.

The genes are TRBV5-1 and TRBJ2-4, with TRBD2 matching 11 bases. CDR1 and CDR2 from the germline V gene are SGHRS and YFSETQ. The CDR3 length is 17 residues. V dropped 0 bases and J dropped 7; count of bases not matched to a gene: 9. The CDR3 loop is CASSLERVGTSGNIQYF. The CDR3 DNA follows: TGCGCCAGCAGCTTGGAACGGGTTGGGACTAGCGGTAACATTCAGTACTTC.

This clone has just a few counts. The J gene is TRBJ2-7, the V gene TRBV11-1; D may be TRBD1 (6 bases). With 6 bases removed from V and 0 bases from J, the gap between germline ends came to 15 bases. The CDR3 spans 15 residues. In germline, CDR1 is SGHAT, CDR2 FQDESV (reference sequence). In nucleotides, the CDR3 is TGTGCCAGCAGACCAGACAGGAGTAGCTCCTACGAGCAGTACTTC. Its protein is CASRPDRSSSYEQYF.

This clone was observed a handful of times. V gene TRBV29-1 combines with J gene TRBJ2-7, with D maybe TRBD1 (5 bases). The CDR3 spans 12 residues. Germline lookup yields CDR1 SQVTM and CDR2 ANQGSEA. Trimming removed 7 bases from V and 0 bases from J, with 10 bases in between. CDR3 in amino acids: CSATTASYEQYF. In nucleotides, the CDR3 is TGCAGCGCTACGACAGCCTCCTACGAGCAGTACTTC.

This chain uses TRBV5-1 with TRBJ1-4; 7 bases fit TRBD1. Unmatched junction bases numbered 4, after V lost 5 bases and J lost 6 bases. Germline assignment: CDR1 SGHRS and CDR2 YFSETQ. The CDR3 is made up of 13 amino acids. Written as DNA, the CDR3 is TGCGCCAGCAGACAGGGGAGGGATGAAAAACTGTTTTTT. This encodes CASRQGRDEKLFF.

The chain combines TRBV6-1 with TRBJ2-7; a possible D gene is TRBD1 (6 bases). CDR3 length: 16 residues. Per the germline V gene, CDR1 is MNHNS and CDR2 is SASEGT. The germline V and J ends were trimmed by 2 bases and 3 bases, with 17 bases remaining between them. This chain's CDR3 is CASSEMARGYLYEQYF. The CDR3 DNA is TGTGCCAGCAGTGAAATGGCTAGGGGGTATCTCTACGAGCAGTACTTC.

This clone is a singleton in its sample. J is TRBJ1-2 and V is TRBV7-8, with D perhaps matching TRBD1 (6 bases). V was pared by 5 bases and J by 0 bases, with 16 bases between. The CDR3 runs 16 residues. From germline, CDR1 is SGHVS and CDR2 FQNEAQ. In DNA form, the CDR3 reads TGTGCCAGCAGCCCGGATCCCGGGACAACTAACTATGGCTACACCTTC. Its translation: CASSPDPGTTNYGYTF. Complete variable domain (other parts from reference TRBV7-8 and TRBJ1-2): GAGVSQSPRYKVAKRGQDVALRCDPISGHVSLFWYQQALGQGPEFLTYFQNEAQLDKSGLPSDRFFAERPEGSVSTLKIQRTQQEDSAVYLCASSPDPGTTNYGYTFGSGTRLTVV.

The J gene is TRBJ1-2, the V gene TRBV5-1, with a possible D match to TRBD1 (5 bases). The CDR3 extends over 14 amino acids. V was shortened by 4 bases and J by 4 bases, with 14 bases between the two germline ends. Germline V gene lookup returns CDR1 SGHRS and CDR2 YFSETQ. The CDR3 coding sequence is TGCGCCAGCAGCCTGAATACAGACAGCTATGGCTACACCTTC. Translation gives CASSLNTDSYGYTF.

The V call is TRBV5-1, the J call TRBJ1-2; 10 bases are a match to TRBD1. V lost 2 bases to trimming and J lost 5 bases; unmatched junction nucleotides: 9. The CDR3 is 16 residues long. Germline CDR1 and CDR2: SGHRS and YFSETQ. The CDR3 nucleotides are TGCGCCAGCAGCTTTAACCGGGACAGGGGAGGATATGGCTACACCTTC. It yields the protein CASSFNRDRGGYGYTF.

The gene calls are TRBV2 and TRBJ2-7; no clear D gene. Trimming pared 7 bases from V and 4 bases from J, leaving 11 bases between. Germline CDR1 SNHLY, CDR2 FYNNEI. The CDR3 covers 12 residues. CDR3 sequence reads: CASTNLPYEQYF. The CDR3 nucleotides are TGTGCCAGCACAAATCTCCCATACGAGCAGTACTTC.

The chain has TRBV2 and TRBJ2-7; D is unresolved. The CDR3 is 12 residues long. The ends were cut back, 6 bases at V and 13 bases at J, with 19 bases in the middle. Looked up from germline, CDR1 is SNHLY and CDR2 is FYNNEI. CDR3 in amino acids: CASRDDWADKYF. The CDR3 DNA is TGTGCCAGCAGGGATGACTGGGCGGATAAATACTTC.